This T cell receptor (beta chain) appears in the sequencing data of a study of blood T cells in healthy people across ages. From germline, CDR1 is SNHLY and CDR2 FYNNEI. The CDR3 is 13 residues long. V was pared by 4 bases and J by 9 bases, with 13 bases between. A J-beta primer mix and a sample-barcoded 5' primer were used in a second PCR of about 6 to 12 cycles. Each cDNA molecule was tagged by a template-switch adaptor with 12 random nucleotides. One entry per CDR3 protein, called by TCRdb with MiXCR from the 5' RACE reads. The sample contains about 1,500,000 distinct CDR3 sequences, about 28% of which appear only once.

The sequence derives from a woman aged 25 to 39 in good health. The sequenced sample consisted of blood. The V call is TRBV2, the J call TRBJ2-1; D uncertain. The CDR3 sequence: CASSADLAREQFF. CDR3 sequence (DNA): TGTGCCAGCAGTGCAGACCTGGCTCGTGAGCAGTTCTTC.